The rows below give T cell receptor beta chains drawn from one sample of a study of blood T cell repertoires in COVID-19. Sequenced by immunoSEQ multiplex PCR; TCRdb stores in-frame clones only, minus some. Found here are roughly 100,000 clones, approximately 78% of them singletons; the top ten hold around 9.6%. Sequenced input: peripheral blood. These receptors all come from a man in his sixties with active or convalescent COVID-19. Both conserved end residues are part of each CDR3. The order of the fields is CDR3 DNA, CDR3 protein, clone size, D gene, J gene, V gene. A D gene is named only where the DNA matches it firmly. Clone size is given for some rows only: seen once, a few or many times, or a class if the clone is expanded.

CDR3nt: TGTGCCAGCAGTCCCCCGGGGGGTCCCCTCTATGGCTACACCTTC
CDR3aa: CASSPPGGPLYGYTF
abundance: once
d_gene: -
j_gene: TRBJ1-2
v_gene: TRBV28

CDR3nt: TGTGCCAGCAGTCACCAGGGAGGTGCAAATGAAAAACTGTTTTTT
CDR3aa: CASSHQGGANEKLFF
abundance: -
d_gene: -
j_gene: TRBJ1-4
v_gene: TRBV6-5

CDR3nt: TGTGCCTGGAGTGTACTAGGAGATCAGCCCCAGCATTTT
CDR3aa: CAWSVLGDQPQHF
abundance: -
d_gene: -
j_gene: TRBJ1-5
v_gene: TRBV30

CDR3nt: TGTGCCAGCAGCTTAGATCGACGGGGTCGGGGCACCGGGGAGCTGTTTTTT
CDR3aa: CASSLDRRGRGTGELFF
abundance: -
d_gene: -
j_gene: TRBJ2-2
v_gene: TRBV11-2

CDR3nt: TGTGCCAGCAGCTCGCCCCTCGGAGGGGACTATGGCTACACCTTC
CDR3aa: CASSSPLGGDYGYTF
abundance: -
d_gene: -
j_gene: TRBJ1-2
v_gene: TRBV7-9

CDR3nt: TGTGCCAGTAGCCCGGGCGGGGCGATCCTTAGCAATCAGCCCCAGCATTTT
CDR3aa: CASSPGGAILSNQPQHF
abundance: -
d_gene: -
j_gene: TRBJ1-5
v_gene: TRBV19

CDR3nt: TGCGCCAGCAGCCAAGAGAGGCAGGGGTACGAGCAGTACTTC
CDR3aa: CASSQERQGYEQYF
abundance: -
d_gene: -
j_gene: TRBJ2-7
v_gene: TRBV4-1

CDR3nt: TGTGCCAGCAGCTTCGGAAGCTGGACAGCTAGTGAAGCTTTCTTT
CDR3aa: CASSFGSWTASEAFF
abundance: -
d_gene: -
j_gene: TRBJ1-1
v_gene: TRBV5-5

CDR3nt: TGTGCCAGCAGCCCGACTAGCGGGAAACCCCATGAGCAGTTCTTC
CDR3aa: CASSPTSGKPHEQFF
abundance: few
d_gene: TRBD2
j_gene: TRBJ2-1
v_gene: TRBV7-9

CDR3nt: TGCGCCAGCAGCCAAAGGGCGGGGACTAGCGGGAGGAGTGAGACCCAGTACTTC
CDR3aa: CASSQRAGTSGRSETQYF
abundance: few
d_gene: TRBD2
j_gene: TRBJ2-5
v_gene: TRBV4-1

CDR3nt: TGTGCCAGCGATACAGGGTCTGGGGCCAACGTCCTGACTTTC
CDR3aa: CASDTGSGANVLTF
abundance: -
d_gene: -
j_gene: TRBJ2-6
v_gene: TRBV2

CDR3nt: TGTGCCAGCAGCCAGGACAGGGCCAGGGAGCAGTTCTTC
CDR3aa: CASSQDRAREQFF
abundance: -
d_gene: TRBD1
j_gene: TRBJ2-1
v_gene: TRBV5-8

CDR3nt: TGCGCCAGCAGCCTACCTCCTAGAACGGATACGCAGTATTTT
CDR3aa: CASSLPPRTDTQYF
abundance: -
d_gene: -
j_gene: TRBJ2-3
v_gene: TRBV5-1

CDR3nt: TGTGCCAGCAGCCCCGGGGGTAGGCCGAACACTGAAGCTTTCTTT
CDR3aa: CASSPGGRPNTEAFF
abundance: -
d_gene: -
j_gene: TRBJ1-1
v_gene: TRBV9

CDR3nt: TGTGCCAGCAGTTCTCCGACAGGGGGAAGAGAAAAACTGTTTTTT
CDR3aa: CASSSPTGGREKLFF
abundance: once
d_gene: TRBD1
j_gene: TRBJ1-4
v_gene: TRBV28

CDR3nt: TGTGCCAGCACCATTCCCGGAGGCTACAATGAGCAGTTCTTC
CDR3aa: CASTIPGGYNEQFF
abundance: -
d_gene: -
j_gene: TRBJ2-1
v_gene: TRBV6-4

CDR3nt: TGTGCTAGTGGTTTGGTGGCTAGCGGGAGGTTCCCCCACGAGCAGTACTTC
CDR3aa: CASGLVASGRFPHEQYF
abundance: -
d_gene: TRBD2
j_gene: TRBJ2-7
v_gene: TRBV12-5

CDR3nt: TGTGCCAGCAGCTCTAGCCGCATCGGGGGCACTGAAGCTTTCTTT
CDR3aa: CASSSSRIGGTEAFF
abundance: -
d_gene: -
j_gene: TRBJ1-1
v_gene: TRBV7-2

CDR3nt: TGTGCCAGCAGCCCGATACAGGGGGCTCTCACTGAAGCTTTCTTT
CDR3aa: CASSPIQGALTEAFF
abundance: -
d_gene: TRBD1
j_gene: TRBJ1-1
v_gene: TRBV14

CDR3nt: TGTGCCAGCTCGCTAGGACAGGGGGCTTCACCCCTCCACTTT
CDR3aa: CASSLGQGASPLHF
abundance: -
d_gene: TRBD1
j_gene: TRBJ1-6
v_gene: TRBV18

CDR3nt: TGTGCCAGCAGCTTACAGGCCCCCTCTCAGCCCCAGCATTTT
CDR3aa: CASSLQAPSQPQHF
abundance: -
d_gene: -
j_gene: TRBJ1-5
v_gene: TRBV5-8

CDR3nt: TGCAGCGTTGGGCCAAGAGGGACAGGGACCGAGCAGTACTTC
CDR3aa: CSVGPRGTGTEQYF
abundance: few
d_gene: TRBD1
j_gene: TRBJ2-7
v_gene: TRBV29-1

CDR3nt: TGTGCCAGCAAACGGGAGGGGTACACCGGGGAGCTGTTTTTT
CDR3aa: CASKREGYTGELFF
abundance: -
d_gene: TRBD2
j_gene: TRBJ2-2
v_gene: TRBV2

CDR3nt: TGTGCCAGCAGCTCGGGACAGGGAAGCGATACGCAGTATTTT
CDR3aa: CASSSGQGSDTQYF
abundance: -
d_gene: TRBD1
j_gene: TRBJ2-3
v_gene: TRBV7-6